This TCR beta chain is from a study of T cell repertoires in cytomegalovirus infection (dated by TCRdb to between 2017 and 2020). Regarding the complete study: Donor HLA type was relevant to the analysis, as public TCR beta signatures indicated carriage of CMV infection together with the matching HLA type. On the study overall, not on this receptor specifically: In both this cohort and an independent approximately 370-donor cohort, the cumulative frequency of public TCR beta family members distinguished carriers of CMV infection plus the relevant HLA type. The ex vivo response was dominated by HLA-C-restricted CMV-specific TCR beta clonotypes, which also provided the single most frequent clonotype in two of eight donors.

Sequencing was carried out with an Illumina HiSeq 1500. TCRdb took the public reads, trimmed them with fastp at Q25, ran MiXCR for clone calling and kept in-frame beta chains. Identical CDR3 protein sequences are pooled into one entry, listed with their most common genes and DNA. This sample has 110,000 to 150,000 distinct CDR3 sequences in its table, and roughly 6% of those were observed once. More than 15% of the sample rests with the top ten. As concerns this clonotype: Its antigen remains unidentified. Base qualities are missing; no much larger clone stands one base away.

Sequenced sample: PBMCs. This receptor was obtained from a human donor in good health (CMV status not recorded). Some clones in this sample may be carry-over from other donors' samples.

The CDR3 region reads CASSPRRDHGYTF. The sequenced DNA is TGTGCCAGCTCACCCCGACGGGACCATGGCTACACCTTC. This receptor chain uses TRBV18 and TRBJ1-2; TRBD1 is a possible D gene, resting on 5 matching bases. CDR1 KGHSH and CDR2 LQKENI were looked up in the germline V gene. The CDR3 spans 13 residues, from the cysteine through the phenylalanine. The sequence is cut down to CDR3 DNA, 39 bases in frame from base 1. Trimming removed 3 bases from V and 6 bases from J, leaving 11 bases between the germline ends.